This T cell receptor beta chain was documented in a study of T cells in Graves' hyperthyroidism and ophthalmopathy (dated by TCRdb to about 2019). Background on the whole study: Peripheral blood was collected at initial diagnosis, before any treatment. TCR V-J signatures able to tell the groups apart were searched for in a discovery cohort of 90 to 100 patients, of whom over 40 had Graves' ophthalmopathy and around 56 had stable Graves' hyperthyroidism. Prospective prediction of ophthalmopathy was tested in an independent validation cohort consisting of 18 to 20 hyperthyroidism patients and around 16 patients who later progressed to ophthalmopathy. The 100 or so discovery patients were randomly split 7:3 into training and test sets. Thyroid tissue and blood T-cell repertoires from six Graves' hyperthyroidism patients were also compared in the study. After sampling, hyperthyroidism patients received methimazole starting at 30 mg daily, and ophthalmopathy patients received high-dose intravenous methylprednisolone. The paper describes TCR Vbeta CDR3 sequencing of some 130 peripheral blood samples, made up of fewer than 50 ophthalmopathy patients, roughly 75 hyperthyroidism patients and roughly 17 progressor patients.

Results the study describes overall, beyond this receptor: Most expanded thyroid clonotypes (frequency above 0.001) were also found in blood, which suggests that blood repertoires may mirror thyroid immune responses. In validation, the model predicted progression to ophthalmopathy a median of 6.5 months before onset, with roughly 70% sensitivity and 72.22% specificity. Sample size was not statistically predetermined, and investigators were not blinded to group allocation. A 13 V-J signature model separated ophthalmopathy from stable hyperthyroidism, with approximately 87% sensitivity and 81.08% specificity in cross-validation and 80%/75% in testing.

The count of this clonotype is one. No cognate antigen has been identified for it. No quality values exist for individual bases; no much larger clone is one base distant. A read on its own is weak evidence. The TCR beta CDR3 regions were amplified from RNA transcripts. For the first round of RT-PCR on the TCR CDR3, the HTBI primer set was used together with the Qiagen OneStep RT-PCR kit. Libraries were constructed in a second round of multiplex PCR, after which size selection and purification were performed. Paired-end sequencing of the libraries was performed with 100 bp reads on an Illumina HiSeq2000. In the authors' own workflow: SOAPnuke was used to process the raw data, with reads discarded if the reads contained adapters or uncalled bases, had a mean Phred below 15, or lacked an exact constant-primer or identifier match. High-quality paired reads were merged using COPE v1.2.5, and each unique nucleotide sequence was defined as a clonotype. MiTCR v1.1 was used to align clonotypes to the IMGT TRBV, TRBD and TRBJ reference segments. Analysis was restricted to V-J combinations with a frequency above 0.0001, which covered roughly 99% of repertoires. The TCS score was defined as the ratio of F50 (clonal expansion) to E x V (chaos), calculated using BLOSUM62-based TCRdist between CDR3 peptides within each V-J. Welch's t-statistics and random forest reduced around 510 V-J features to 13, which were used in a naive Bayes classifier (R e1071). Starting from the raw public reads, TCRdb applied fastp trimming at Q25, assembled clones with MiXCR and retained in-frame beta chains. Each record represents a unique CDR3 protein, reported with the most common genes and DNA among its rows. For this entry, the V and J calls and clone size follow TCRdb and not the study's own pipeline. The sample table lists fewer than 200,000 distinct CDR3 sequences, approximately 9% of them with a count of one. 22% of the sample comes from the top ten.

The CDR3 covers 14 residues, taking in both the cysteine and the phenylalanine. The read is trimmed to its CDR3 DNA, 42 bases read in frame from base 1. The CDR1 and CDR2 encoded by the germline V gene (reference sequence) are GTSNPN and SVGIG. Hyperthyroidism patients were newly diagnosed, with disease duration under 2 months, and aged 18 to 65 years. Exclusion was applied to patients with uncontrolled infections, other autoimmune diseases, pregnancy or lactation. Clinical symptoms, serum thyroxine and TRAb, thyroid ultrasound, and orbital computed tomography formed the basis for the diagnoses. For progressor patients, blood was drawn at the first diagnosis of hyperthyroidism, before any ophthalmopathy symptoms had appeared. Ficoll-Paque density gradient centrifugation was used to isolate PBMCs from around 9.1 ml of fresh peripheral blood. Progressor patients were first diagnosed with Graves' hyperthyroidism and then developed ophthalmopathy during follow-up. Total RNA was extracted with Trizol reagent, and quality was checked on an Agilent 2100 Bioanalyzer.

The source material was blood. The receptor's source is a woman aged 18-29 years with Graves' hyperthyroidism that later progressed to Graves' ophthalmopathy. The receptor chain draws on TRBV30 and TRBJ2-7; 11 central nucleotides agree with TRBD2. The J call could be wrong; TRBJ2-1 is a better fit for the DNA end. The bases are TGTGCCTGGGACCGACTAGCGGGGTCCTACGAGCAGTTCTTC. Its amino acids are CAWDRLAGSYEQFF.